The 9 T cell receptor beta chains presented below share a single source sample, sequenced in a study of blood T cell repertoires in COVID-19. Profiling relied on immunoSEQ multiplex PCR, and the TCRdb table lists in-frame clones only, not all of them. The data show about 180,000 clones, under 90% seen once. The sequenced sample consisted of peripheral blood. These receptors all stem from a human donor in a cohort sampled during active COVID-19.

The CDR3 here is CASSIGATANSGNTIYF. The CDR3 DNA follows: TGTGCCAGTAGTATAGGGGCGACAGCTAACTCTGGAAACACCATATATTTT. V gene TRBV19 combines with J gene TRBJ1-3; a weak D match, TRBD1 (5 bases). The CDR3 is 17 amino acids. CDR1 is LNHDA and CDR2 is SQIVND in the germline V gene (reference sequence). V was shortened by 1 base and J by 0 bases, with 13 bases between the two germline ends.

The J gene is TRBJ1-1, the V gene TRBV7-6; D uncertain. Trimming left V 5 bases short and J 1 base short, with 8 bases between. Germline loops: CDR1 SGHVS, CDR2 FNYEAQ. CDR3 size: 13 residues. CDR3 sequence: CASSPRENTEAFF. CDR3 sequence (DNA): TGTGCCAGCAGCCCAAGAGAGAACACTGAAGCTTTCTTT.

The chain uses TRBV6-6 and TRBJ2-5; no reliable D call. CDR3 length equals 12 residues. V lost 10 bases to trimming and J lost 1 base, with 10 bases between them. The germline gives CDR1 MNHNY, CDR2 SVGAGI (reference sequence). CDR3 DNA sequence: TGTGCCACCACTCCCGCCCAAGAGACCCAGTACTTC. Its translation: CATTPAQETQYF.

The rearrangement joins TRBV5-1 to TRBJ2-5, with 9 bases matching TRBD2. Germline V gene lookup returns CDR1 SGHRS and CDR2 YFSETQ. This CDR3 has 16 amino acids. V was clipped by 1 base and J by 0 bases; unmatched bases: 4. The CDR3 protein is CASSLRLADHQETQYF. CDR3 DNA sequence: TGCGCCAGCAGCTTGCGACTAGCGGACCACCAAGAGACCCAGTACTTC.

V and J are TRBV7-2 and TRBJ1-1; a weak D match, TRBD1 (6 bases). The CDR3 has 16 amino acids. Germline lookup yields CDR1 SGHTA and CDR2 FQGNSA. The V gene lost 2 bases and the J gene lost 1 base, with 14 bases spanning the gap. CDR3 amino acids: CASSLRGGPGNTEAFF. Here the CDR3 DNA reads TGTGCCAGCAGCTTAAGGGGGGGACCCGGGAACACTGAAGCTTTCTTT.

V is TRBV5-1 and J is TRBJ2-7; 12 bases align to TRBD2. CDR1 and CDR2 (germline): SGHRS, YFSETQ. The CDR3 consists of 17 residues. With V trimmed by 0 bases and J by 3 bases, 7 bases remained unmatched. CDR3 nucleotide sequence: TGCGCCAGCAGCTTGGCTTGGACTAGCGGGGTCGGCTACGAGCAGTACTTC. Protein: CASSLAWTSGVGYEQYF.

The chain is built from TRBV5-6 and TRBJ1-2; unclear D gene. CDR1 SGHDT and CDR2 YYEEEE come from the germline V gene. Trimming took 0 bases from V and 4 from J, leaving 10 bases between them. The CDR3 is 14 amino acids. The CDR3 DNA is TGTGCCAGCAGCTTGGACAGCAGAGTCTATGGCTACACCTTC. It codes for CASSLDSRVYGYTF.

The chain has TRBV5-1 and TRBJ1-5; possible D gene TRBD1, 6 bases. The V gene lost 1 base and the J gene lost 7 bases, with 15 bases spanning the gap. The CDR3 has 15 residues. Germline V gene lookup returns CDR1 SGHRS and CDR2 YFSETQ. In DNA form, the CDR3 reads TGCGCCAGCAGCTTGAGCTCAGGGGAGGGGCAGCCCCAGCATTTT. Amino acids: CASSLSSGEGQPQHF.

V and J are TRBV9 and TRBJ2-7, with TRBD2 as a possible D gene (6 bases). CDR1 is SGDLS, CDR2 YYNGEE, per germline. CDR3 length: 15 amino acids. Deletions cut 4 bases from V and 3 bases from J, with 17 bases between. CDR3 sequence (DNA): TGTGCCAGCAGCTTTAACCGGGACGGGGGCTACGAGCAGTACTTC. Translating gives CASSFNRDGGYEQYF.